By share, the clone carrying this T cell receptor beta chain ranks as medium-sized. Its cognate antigen is unknown. Amplification of TCR beta CDR3 regions used RNA as the template. First-round RT-PCR targeting the TCR CDR3 was performed with the HTBI primer set. TCRdb fed the multiplex PCR reads into MiXCR, producing one record per CDR3 protein. Here the sample spans 45,000 to 55,000 distinct CDR3 sequences, roughly half being singletons. The record originates from a study of T cells in Graves' hyperthyroidism and ophthalmopathy. Germline V gene lookup returns CDR1 SQVTM and CDR2 ANQGSEA. J lost 3 bases, V lost 6 bases, and 2 bases had no gene match. The CDR3 sequence is 13 residues long. Overall study results and limits: In blood, most of the thyroid clonotypes expanded above 0.001 were also present.

This receptor was identified in a man aged 18 to 30 with Graves' hyperthyroidism. This sequence joins TRBV29-1 and TRBJ2-7, with TRBD2 matching 13 bases. Sequencing was done on a sample of peripheral blood or thyroid tissue (not recorded which). The CDR3 bases are TGCAGCGTCCGGACTAGCGGGGGCTACGAGCAGTACTTC. Encoded protein: CSVRTSGGYEQYF.